This T cell receptor (beta chain) came from a study of identical twins. General study findings and limits: Among beta out-of-frame sequences, excess sharing between twins appeared weaker. Researchers reported excess low generation probability among twin-shared out-of-frame alpha sequences.

Note on this clonotype: Its antigen is not known.

The V gene's germline CDR1 is SGHTA and CDR2 FQGNSA. This CDR3 has 16 residues. With 3 bases removed from V and 6 bases from J, the gap between germline ends came to 21 bases. One entry per CDR3 protein, called by TCRdb with MiXCR from the 5' RACE reads. The sample includes about 480,000 distinct CDR3 sequences, approximately 14% of them seen just once. These sequences were also reported in another study, on yellow fever vaccine responses in identical twins.

The TCR was taken from a young woman in good health. The rearrangement joins TRBV7-2 to TRBJ2-7, with D possibly TRBD2 on 5 matching bases. Sequenced sample: CD4+ T cells sorted from blood. CDR3 sequence: CASSFLIRTGPSEQYF. The CDR3 DNA sequence: TGTGCCAGCAGCTTTTTGATCCGGACTGGTCCCTCCGAGCAGTACTTC.